This passage covers 18 T cell receptor beta chains from one sample sequenced in a study of T cell changes during pregnancy in multiple sclerosis. Measured with immunoSEQ multiplex PCR; TCRdb has only the in-frame clones, and not every one. The sample includes 35,000 to 50,000 clones, about 89% of them seen just once. The sample in question was CD4+ T cells from peripheral blood mononuclear cells, obtained in the first trimester of pregnancy. Receptors originate from a female donor with multiple sclerosis, enrolled in a pregnancy study.

The chain joins TRBV11-3 to TRBJ2-3; 12 nucleotides agree with TRBD2. CDR3 size: 16 residues. Germline-derived CDR1 and CDR2 are SGHNT and YENEEA. The ends lost 4 bases at V and 2 bases at J; junction bases unmatched: 4. CDR3 sequence (DNA): TGTGCCAGCAGCTCCACTAGCGGGAGGTACACAGATACGCAGTATTTT. Protein product: CASSSTSGRYTDTQYF.

This chain's CDR3 is CASSLGAGGGNQPQHF. The CDR3 DNA reads as TGTGCCAGCAGCTTAGGGGCAGGGGGTGGCAATCAGCCCCAGCATTTT. J is TRBJ1-5 and V is TRBV7-6; 7 bases are a match to TRBD1. CDR3 size: 16 residues. The ends lost 1 base at V and 2 bases at J; junction bases unmatched: 5. CDR1 SGHVS and CDR2 FNYEAQ come from the germline V gene.

V gene TRBV6-5 combines with J gene TRBJ1-5; no clear D. Germline V gene lookup returns CDR1 MNHEY and CDR2 SVGAGI. Trimming took 5 bases from V and 2 from J, leaving 10 bases between them. The CDR3 covers 14 residues. The CDR3 reads CASSPAYGNQPQHF. The CDR3 DNA is TGTGCCAGCAGTCCCGCGTACGGCAATCAGCCCCAGCATTTT.

V is TRBV9 and J is TRBJ2-1; D is unresolved. Germline V gene sequence: CDR1 SGDLS, CDR2 YYNGEE. The CDR3 loop spans 15 amino acids. V was cut by 0 bases and J by 5 bases, with 12 bases left in between. The CDR3: CASSVGTLLNNEQFF. The CDR3 DNA sequence: TGTGCCAGCAGCGTAGGAACTCTTTTAAACAATGAGCAGTTCTTC.

V gene TRBV19 combines with J gene TRBJ2-2; D gene ambiguous. This CDR3 region has 12 residues. Germline assignment: CDR1 LNHDA and CDR2 SQIVND (reference sequence). The V end lost 7 bases, the J end lost 4 bases, and 7 bases lay between the germline ends. This CDR3 is CASTSTTGELFF. The CDR3 nucleotides are TGTGCCAGTACCAGTACCACCGGGGAGCTGTTTTTT.

V and J are TRBV5-1 and TRBJ2-1; D might be TRBD2 (5 bases). Between the trimmed V and J ends, which lost 2 bases and 15 bases, there was a span of 18 bases. Germline V gene lookup returns CDR1 SGHRS and CDR2 YFSETQ. This CDR3 has 13 residues. The CDR3, as DNA: TGCGCCAGCAGCTTTACTAGAGATCGTAGTCCGTTCTTC. Translating gives CASSFTRDRSPFF.

J is TRBJ2-5 and V is TRBV4-2, with a possible D match to TRBD1 (6 bases). V shed 2 bases and J shed 5 bases, with 18 bases lying between them. The CDR3 sequence is 16 residues long. Germline V CDR1 and CDR2: LGHNA, YNFKEQ. In DNA, the CDR3 is TGTGCCAGCAGCCAAATAACTCAGGGGCGGAGTGAGACCCAGTACTTC. It specifies CASSQITQGRSETQYF.

CDR3 in DNA: TGTGCCAGCAGTCCCTTTGGGGGAGGCACTGAAGCTTTCTTT. Translation gives CASSPFGGGTEAFF. The chain is built from TRBV6-5 and TRBJ1-1; D possibly corresponds to TRBD1 (5 bases). CDR1 MNHEY and CDR2 SVGAGI come from the germline V gene. Deletions cut 5 bases from V and 4 bases from J, with 14 bases between. The CDR3 contains 14 residues.

The V gene is TRBV5-1, the J gene TRBJ1-1; 8 bases fit TRBD1. The germline gives CDR1 SGHRS, CDR2 YFSETQ. Unmatched junction bases numbered 5, after V lost 6 bases and J lost 1 base. The CDR3 totals 14 residues. As DNA, the CDR3 is TGCGCCAGCACCAGGGACAGGACGAACACTGAAGCTTTCTTT. It translates to CASTRDRTNTEAFF. The full variable domain, completed using reference TRBV5-1 and TRBJ1-1, is KAGVTQTPRYLIKTRGQQVTLSCSPISGHRSVSWYQQTPGQGLQFLFEYFSETQRNKGNFPGRFSGRQFSNSRSEMNVSTLELGDSALYLCASTRDRTNTEAFFGQGTRLTVV.

The chain recombines TRBV7-9 with TRBJ2-1; 8 positions agree with TRBD2. V lost 5 bases to trimming and J lost 7 bases; unmatched junction nucleotides: 13. The CDR3 runs to 16 residues. Germline V gene data show CDR1 as SEHNR and CDR2 as FQNEAQ (reference sequence). CDR3 protein: CASSPRASGSGNEQFF. Written as DNA, the CDR3 is TGTGCCAGCAGCCCCCGAGCCAGCGGGAGTGGTAATGAGCAGTTCTTC.

The table lists this clone with a count of one. V usage is TRBV28 and J usage is TRBJ2-3; 12 bases match TRBD2. Per germline, CDR1 MDHEN and CDR2 SYDVKM. Losses at the gene ends were 1 base for V and 5 bases for J; bases not matched to a gene: 7. The CDR3 length is 17 residues. CDR3 sequence: CASSLLPSGRAGDTQYF. The CDR3 DNA is TGTGCCAGCAGTTTATTACCTAGCGGGAGGGCCGGAGATACGCAGTATTTT.

This sequence joins TRBV20-1 and TRBJ2-1; weak D call: TRBD2 (6 bases). CDR3 length: 11 amino acids. The germline V gene has CDR1 DFQATT and CDR2 SNEGSKA (reference sequence). Trimming took 1 base from V and 16 from J, leaving 14 bases between them. CDR3 protein: CSARGGTLIFF. CDR3 bases: TGCAGTGCTAGAGGGGGGACTCTTATATTCTTC.

V is TRBV21-1 and J is TRBJ2-5; the table gives TRBD2 as D, unverified against the DNA. TRBV21-1 is deemed a pseudogene. This CDR3 is 18 amino acids long. The CDR3, as DNA: TGTGCCAGCAGCACAGCCGGGACTAGCGGGAGGGCCGGCGAGACCCAGTACTTC. This gives the protein CASSTAGTSGRAGETQYF.

The gene calls are TRBV16 and TRBJ1-1, with D uncertain. Germline CDR1 KGHSY, CDR2 FQNENV. Trimming pared 4 bases from V and 0 bases from J, leaving 12 bases between. The CDR3 runs 15 residues. Here the CDR3 DNA reads TGTGCCAGCAGCCTGAACAGTAACATGAACACTGAAGCTTTCTTT. Translation: CASSLNSNMNTEAFF.

The chain couples TRBV28 to TRBJ1-3, with 9 bases identical to TRBD1. The CDR3 is 18 amino acids. V lost 6 bases to trimming and J lost 0 bases; unmatched junction nucleotides: 12. Germline V gene sequence: CDR1 MDHEN, CDR2 SYDVKM. CDR3 coding DNA: TGTGCCAGCAGAACCGGGACAGGGTCCTTACGCTCTGGAAACACCATATATTTT. Encoded protein: CASRTGTGSLRSGNTIYF.

The chain's CDR3 is CASSRTGGRDEQYF. DNA for the CDR3: TGTGCCAGCAGCAGGACAGGGGGCAGGGACGAGCAGTACTTC. V and J are TRBV7-2 and TRBJ2-7, with 11 positions matching TRBD1. The CDR3 loop spans 14 amino acids. Germline lookup yields CDR1 SGHTA and CDR2 FQGNSA. V lost 5 bases and J lost 5; bases outside the gene matches: 5.

The J gene is TRBJ2-7, the V gene TRBV18; D may be TRBD1 (6 bases). The germline CDR1 and CDR2 sequences are KGHSH and LQKENI. The CDR3 has 13 residues. Trimming took 6 bases from V and 0 from J, leaving 9 bases between them. The CDR3 nucleotides are TGTGCCAGCTCGAGGGACAACTCCTACGAGCAGTACTTC. Residues: CASSRDNSYEQYF.

The rearrangement uses TRBV28 and TRBJ2-7, with D maybe TRBD1 (6 bases). The V and J ends lost 3 bases and 4 bases respectively, with 13 bases between them. Germline V lookup: CDR1 MDHEN, CDR2 SYDVKM. The CDR3 totals 14 residues. This CDR3 reads CASSFSGGAYEQYF. The CDR3 DNA sequence: TGTGCCAGCAGTTTCTCTGGGGGCGCGTACGAGCAGTACTTC. Looking up the rest from reference TRBV28 and TRBJ2-7 gives the full variable domain: DVKVTQSSRYLVKRTGEKVFLECVQDMDHENMFWYRQDPGLGLRLIYFSYDVKMKEKGDIPEGYSVSREKKERFSLILESASTNQTSMYLCASSFSGGAYEQYFGPGTRLTVT.